The 19 T cell receptor beta chains below come from one sample, sequenced in a study of shared clonotypes between healthy human individuals. Repertoires were generated with immunoSEQ multiplex PCR, while TCRdb's copy carries only in-frame clones and drops some. Of about 580,000 clones listed, roughly 98% are singletons. CD8 cells regarded as naive lacked CD45RO, were positively chosen for CCR7, and omitted terminally differentiated effector memory CD45RA+ cells. Sequenced input: naive CD8+ T cells sorted from blood. These receptors all come from a man aged 25 to 40 in good health.

V usage is TRBV10-2 and J usage is TRBJ2-7; D is unresolved. V was pared by 9 bases and J by 3 bases, with 15 bases between. The CDR3 runs to 13 residues. The germline gives CDR1 WSHSY, CDR2 SAAADI. Here the CDR3 reads CASADPGYYEQYF. CDR3 DNA sequence: TGCGCCAGTGCCGATCCGGGCTACTACGAGCAGTACTTC.

This chain links TRBV9 with TRBJ2-1; D uncertain. This CDR3 comprises 13 residues. V lost 0 bases to trimming and J lost 6 bases, with 7 bases between them. From germline, CDR1 is SGDLS and CDR2 YYNGEE. The chain's CDR3 is CASSVEGINEQFF. DNA for the CDR3: TGTGCCAGCAGCGTAGAGGGCATCAATGAGCAGTTCTTC.

The chain employs TRBV30 and TRBJ1-1; a weak D match, TRBD1 (5 bases). The CDR3 is 13 residues long. V lost 5 bases, J lost 0 bases, and 10 bases lay in between. Germline values: CDR1 GTSNPN, CDR2 SVGIG (reference sequence). The chain's CDR3 is CAWAGLMNTEAFF. The CDR3 bases are TGTGCCTGGGCGGGACTTATGAACACTGAAGCTTTCTTT.

The chain uses TRBV7-7 and TRBJ2-1; 8 bases map to TRBD2. Germline loops: CDR1 SSHAT, CDR2 FNYEAQ (reference sequence). V was pared by 2 bases and J by 9 bases, with 9 bases of the junction left unmatched. The CDR3 contains 15 residues. The CDR3 nucleotides read TGTGCCAGCAGCTTATTCGCGGGAGGAGGTGGTGAGCAGTTCTTC. Amino acid sequence: CASSLFAGGGGEQFF.

The CDR3 sequence is CASSLLGTNTGELFF. For the CDR3, the DNA is TGTGCCAGCAGTTTATTGGGGACGAACACCGGGGAGCTGTTTTTT. The chain is built from TRBV27 and TRBJ2-2; D gene ambiguous. Trimming removed 1 base from V and 0 bases from J, with 6 bases in between. This CDR3 spans 15 amino acids. CDR1 is MNHEY, CDR2 SMNVEV, per germline (reference sequence).

The V and J genes are TRBV28 and TRBJ2-7, with D possibly TRBD2 on 6 matching bases. Trimming removed 1 base at V and 1 base at J, with 8 bases between. The CDR3 extends over 14 amino acids. CDR1 and CDR2 (germline): MDHEN, SYDVKM. The CDR3 spells CASSLFGGSYEQYF. DNA of the CDR3: TGTGCCAGCAGTTTATTTGGGGGGTCCTACGAGCAGTACTTC.

Concerning this clone itself: Distinct nucleotide sequences in the sample also encode this CDR3. The rearrangement joins TRBV25-1 to TRBJ2-7; D is unresolved. The CDR3 is 12 residues long. With 4 bases removed from V and 1 base from J, the gap between germline ends came to 5 bases. Germline lookup yields CDR1 MGHDK and CDR2 SYGVNS. The CDR3 DNA follows: TGTGCCAGCAGTGCAGTATCCTACGAGCAGTACTTC. Protein product: CASSAVSYEQYF.

The chain is built from TRBV28 and TRBJ2-6; D call uncertain. The CDR3 length is 15 residues. The germline V and J ends were trimmed by 2 bases and 0 bases, with 5 bases remaining between them. Germline CDR1 and CDR2: MDHEN and SYDVKM. CDR3 bases: TGTGCCAGCAGTTTAACGGGCTCTGGGGCCAACGTCCTGACTTTC. It yields the protein CASSLTGSGANVLTF.

This rearrangement joins TRBV7-8 to TRBJ2-1; D gene ambiguous. V was trimmed by 5 bases and J by 3 bases, leaving 17 bases between them. Germline CDR1 and CDR2: SGHVS and FQNEAQ. The CDR3 covers 16 residues. CDR3 nucleotide sequence: TGTGCCAGCAGCCACAACCTAGGACCGATCTACAATGAGCAGTTCTTC. Its protein is CASSHNLGPIYNEQFF.

V gene TRBV4-2 combines with J gene TRBJ2-3, with a tentative D call TRBD2 (6 bases). This CDR3 contains 18 residues. CDR1 is LGHNA, CDR2 YNFKEQ, per germline. V was pared by 0 bases and J by 4 bases, with 20 bases between. CDR3 DNA sequence: TGTGCCAGCAGCCAAGATCCTCCGACTAGGCTCGGCTCAGATACGCAGTATTTT. This encodes CASSQDPPTRLGSDTQYF.

J is TRBJ1-1 and V is TRBV14; D might be TRBD1 (5 bases). Germline CDR1 is SGHDN and CDR2 is FVKESK. The CDR3 totals 14 residues. Deletions cut 0 bases from V and 11 bases from J, with 16 bases between. CDR3 region: CASSQEFRAEAAFF. DNA for the CDR3: TGTGCCAGCAGCCAAGAGTTCAGGGCAGAAGCGGCTTTCTTT.

The chain carries TRBV25-1 and TRBJ2-7; D not certain. Looked up from germline, CDR1 is MGHDK and CDR2 is SYGVNS. This CDR3 comprises 14 residues. V lost 3 bases to trimming and J lost 2 bases, with 11 bases between them. CDR3 residues: CASSEGSLTYEQYF. The CDR3 DNA reads as TGTGCCAGCAGTGAGGGCAGTTTAACCTACGAGCAGTACTTC.

This rearrangement joins TRBV7-2 to TRBJ2-7; 7 bases fit TRBD2. Germline loops: CDR1 SGHTA, CDR2 FQGNSA. V gave up 2 bases and J gave up 3 bases; unmatched junction bases: 4. This CDR3 contains 14 residues. In DNA form, the CDR3 reads TGTGCCAGCAGCTTAATTGGCGGGAGCTACGAGCAGTACTTC. It specifies CASSLIGGSYEQYF.

The chain combines TRBV6-5 with TRBJ1-2, with D possibly matching TRBD1 (5 bases). The V and J ends lost 6 bases and 2 bases respectively, with 16 bases between them. Germline V gives CDR1 MNHEY, CDR2 SVGAGI. CDR3 length equals 15 residues. The CDR3 protein is CASSYVGGGNYGYTF. In DNA, the CDR3 is TGTGCCAGCAGCTACGTGGGGGGTGGAAACTATGGCTACACCTTC.

The chain is built from TRBV7-8 and TRBJ2-5, with 9 bases that match TRBD2. CDR3 length: 18 residues. Looked up from germline, CDR1 is SGHVS and CDR2 is FQNEAQ. The junction had 18 bases not matched to a gene; V was cut back by 5 bases and J by 5 bases. As DNA, the CDR3 is TGTGCCAGCAGCCTCGGGACTAGCTTTTCTAGCCGGAAGGAGACCCAGTACTTC. Protein sequence: CASSLGTSFSSRKETQYF.

The chain recombines TRBV11-3 with TRBJ1-5, with no clear D. The V end was cut by 2 bases, the J end by 3 bases, with 14 bases between. The CDR3 is made up of 16 amino acids. Germline values: CDR1 SGHNT, CDR2 YENEEA. The CDR3 protein is CASSLPNGRYNQPQHF. The CDR3 nucleotides are TGTGCCAGCAGCTTACCCAACGGTCGGTACAATCAGCCCCAGCATTTT.

This chain connects TRBV7-9 to TRBJ1-1; no definite D call. Trimming shortened V by 8 bases and J by 11 bases, and 24 bases separated the two germline ends. Germline V gene lookup returns CDR1 SEHNR and CDR2 FQNEAQ (reference sequence). The CDR3 loop spans 14 amino acids. The DNA for the CDR3 is TGTGCCAGCGAACCTAAAGGGAATCGGGTAGCCGCTTTCTTT. Translation: CASEPKGNRVAAFF. The variable domain in full, with the rest retrieved from reference TRBV7-9 and TRBJ1-1, is DTGVSQNPRHKITKRGQNVTFRCDPISEHNRLYWYRQTLGQGPEFLTYFQNEAQLEKSRLLSDRFSAERPKGSFSTLEIQRTEQGDSAMYLCASEPKGNRVAAFFGQGTRLTVV.

The V call is TRBV11-2, the J call TRBJ1-1; 9 positions match TRBD1. The CDR3 is made up of 15 amino acids. Germline V gene sequence: CDR1 SGHAT, CDR2 FQNNGV. J gave up 0 bases and V 5 bases, and 4 bases lay outside the gene matches. CDR3 region: CASSPGQGMNTEAFF. The CDR3, as DNA: TGTGCCAGCAGCCCCGGACAGGGGATGAACACTGAAGCTTTCTTT.

The chain carries TRBV5-6 and TRBJ2-1, with unresolved D. The V and J ends lost 0 bases and 4 bases respectively, with 14 bases between them. The CDR3 length is 16 residues. The germline CDR1 and CDR2 sequences are SGHDT and YYEEEE. The CDR3 DNA sequence: TGTGCCAGCAGCTTGGGTACTGCATTGGGGTACAATGAGCAGTTCTTC. Translating gives CASSLGTALGYNEQFF.